Listed here are 25 T cell receptor beta chains from one sample, sequenced in a study of long-term antiretroviral therapy in people with HIV. Researchers ran immunoSEQ v3.0 at survey level. Profiling relied on immunoSEQ multiplex PCR, and the TCRdb table lists in-frame clones only, not all of them. The sample consists of about 14,000 clones, around 80% of them appearing once. The sequencing used unsorted PBMCs, collected 0.4 years after starting antiretroviral therapy. The receptors stem from a man younger than 40 with HIV.

This clone was detected a few times. This chain uses TRBV21-1 with TRBJ1-2. TRBV21-1 is tagged as a pseudogene. The CDR3 consists of 16 residues. DNA for the CDR3: TGTGCCAGCAGCAGATTGACTAAGGGGAATTCCTATGGCTACACCTTC. Translated: CASSRLTKGNSYGYTF.

The chain uses TRBV2 and TRBJ1-2; TRBD1 matches 9 bases. V shed 3 bases, J shed 2 bases, and the junction held 7 bases outside the gene matches. The V gene's germline CDR1 is SNHLY and CDR2 FYNNEI. The CDR3 has 16 amino acids. In nucleotides, the CDR3 is TGTGCCAGCAGTGAGGGGACAGGGCCTATAAACTATGGCTACACCTTC. Translation gives CASSEGTGPINYGYTF.

The chain joins TRBV11-1 to TRBJ2-5; D possibly uses TRBD1 or TRBD2 (5 bases each). V dropped 8 bases and J dropped 9 bases, with 19 bases sitting between them. The CDR3 length is 13 residues. Per the germline V gene, CDR1 is SGHAT and CDR2 is FQDESV (reference sequence). The chain's CDR3 is CASGGERGTAQYF. The CDR3 nucleotides are TGTGCCAGCGGGGGAGAACGGGGCACGGCCCAGTACTTC.

The chain joins TRBV2 to TRBJ1-1; D is ambiguous. Germline CDR1 is SNHLY and CDR2 is FYNNEI. There are 10 residues in the CDR3. The ends were cut back, 7 bases at V and 2 bases at J, with 2 bases in the middle. CDR3 sequence: CASKNTEAFF. The CDR3 DNA sequence: TGTGCCAGCAAAAACACTGAAGCTTTCTTT.

This rearrangement joins TRBV13 to TRBJ2-7; tentatively, D is TRBD2 (5 bases). The CDR3 is made up of 15 amino acids. V lost 0 bases and J 0 bases, leaving 9 bases between the germline ends. CDR1 is PRHDT, CDR2 FYEKMQ, per germline (reference sequence). CDR3 region: CASSLGMGSSYEQYF. As DNA, the CDR3 is TGTGCCAGCAGCTTAGGTATGGGGAGCTCCTACGAGCAGTACTTC.

The V and J genes are TRBV29-1 and TRBJ2-7, with 7 bases fitting TRBD1. The junction had 3 bases not matched to a gene; V was cut back by 6 bases and J by 1 base. Germline CDR1 is SQVTM and CDR2 is ANQGSEA. This CDR3 is built from 12 residues. CDR3 protein: CSVVTGSYEQYF. CDR3 DNA: TGCAGCGTCGTGACAGGGTCCTACGAGCAGTACTTC.

This clone has only a few counts. The chain uses TRBV4-2 and TRBJ2-6; possible D gene TRBD2, 7 bases. Germline CDR1 and CDR2: LGHNA and YNFKEQ. The CDR3 contains 18 residues. Trimming removed 4 bases from V and 4 bases from J, with 20 bases in between. This CDR3 reads CASSPLSRGATGANVLTF. The CDR3 nucleotides are TGTGCCAGCAGCCCGCTCTCACGGGGGGCCACAGGGGCCAACGTCCTGACTTTC.

The chain joins TRBV13 to TRBJ1-1; 12 bases match TRBD1. J gave up 3 bases and V 5 bases, and 10 bases lay outside the gene matches. The CDR3 covers 17 residues. Germline V gene data show CDR1 as PRHDT and CDR2 as FYEKMQ (reference sequence). The CDR3 DNA is TGTGCCAGCAGCCGTGGGACAGGGGGCCCGTTGGACACTGAAGCTTTCTTT. Protein: CASSRGTGGPLDTEAFF.

V and J are TRBV29-1 and TRBJ2-7; D gene unclear. Trimming shortened V by 1 base and J by 3 bases, and 7 bases separated the two germline ends. The CDR3 sequence is 12 residues long. Germline V CDR1 and CDR2: SQVTM, ANQGSEA. In DNA form, the CDR3 reads TGCAGCGTTGAAGGCCAGAGCTACGAGCAGTACTTC. Translated: CSVEGQSYEQYF.

The genes are TRBV19 and TRBJ1-4, with TRBD1 identical over 10 bases. The CDR3 totals 14 residues. CDR1 is LNHDA and CDR2 is SQIVND in the germline V gene (reference sequence). Trimming cost V 5 bases and J 8 bases; bases outside gene matches: 5. CDR3 protein: CASSLTGGNEKLFF. The CDR3 bases are TGTGCCAGTAGTTTGACAGGGGGCAACGAAAAACTGTTTTTT.

This clone has just a few counts. The V gene is TRBV4-2, the J gene TRBJ1-4; TRBD1 aligns across 8 bases. The V gene end was trimmed by 0 bases and the J gene end by 3 bases; junction bases not matched to a gene: 9. The germline CDR1 and CDR2 sequences are LGHNA and YNFKEQ. The CDR3 is made up of 18 amino acids. The CDR3 loop reads CASSQDLPGGQANEKLFF. The DNA of the CDR3 is TGTGCCAGCAGCCAAGATTTGCCAGGGGGCCAGGCTAATGAAAAACTGTTTTTT.

This chain uses TRBV10-1 with TRBJ1-1; D is undetermined. In germline, CDR1 is WNHNN, CDR2 SYGVQD (reference sequence). V was shortened by 0 bases and J by 2 bases, with 10 bases between the two germline ends. The CDR3 spans 15 residues. The CDR3 sequence is CASSESGGFNTEAFF. The DNA of the CDR3 is TGCGCCAGCAGTGAGTCGGGAGGGTTTAACACTGAAGCTTTCTTT.

The chain combines TRBV6-6 with TRBJ2-2; weak D call: TRBD2 (5 bases). Germline V gene data show CDR1 as MNHNY and CDR2 as SVGAGI (reference sequence). V was cut by 4 bases and J by 3 bases, with 9 bases left in between. CDR3 length equals 14 residues. CDR3 protein: CASSSDYYTGELFF. The CDR3 DNA follows: TGTGCCAGCAGTTCTGACTATTACACCGGGGAGCTGTTTTTT.

The V and J genes are TRBV27 and TRBJ2-5, with TRBD2 as a possible D gene (6 bases). V lost 3 bases, J lost 2 bases, and 13 bases lay in between. This CDR3 region has 15 residues. CDR1 MNHEY and CDR2 SMNVEV come from the germline V gene (reference sequence). Written as DNA, the CDR3 is TGTGCCAGCAGTTTCGCGGGAACTATTCAAGAGACCCAGTACTTC. Its translation: CASSFAGTIQETQYF.

The chain combines TRBV9 with TRBJ2-2, with D possibly called TRBD1 or TRBD2 (6 bases each). The V end was cut by 0 bases, the J end by 5 bases, with 14 bases between. Germline V gene data show CDR1 as SGDLS and CDR2 as YYNGEE. This CDR3 has 16 amino acids. This CDR3 reads CASSVVPGATTGELFF. The CDR3 nucleotides are TGTGCCAGCAGCGTAGTGCCGGGGGCGACTACCGGGGAGCTGTTTTTT.

CDR3 in DNA: TGTGCCAGCAGCCCCAATGCGGGACGAATAACTAATGAAAAACTGTTTTTT. It codes for CASSPNAGRITNEKLFF. This chain connects TRBV7-6 to TRBJ1-4; a possible D gene is TRBD1 (5 bases). Per the germline V gene, CDR1 is SGHVS and CDR2 is FNYEAQ. Trimming left V 5 bases short and J 1 base short, with 17 bases between. The CDR3 contains 17 residues.

The CDR3 sequence is CAISAAPNQPQHF. As DNA, the CDR3 is TGTGCCATCTCGGCGGCCCCTAATCAGCCCCAGCATTTT. J is TRBJ1-5 and V is TRBV6-5, with unresolved D. The CDR3 spans 13 residues. Trimming stripped 10 bases from V and 4 bases from J, with 14 bases between. CDR1 is MNHEY, CDR2 SVGAGI, per germline.

CDR3 amino acids: CASSTSSPGHDYEQYF. CDR3 nucleotides: TGTGCCAGTAGTACATCTTCCCCGGGCCACGACTACGAGCAGTACTTC. The chain is built from TRBV19 and TRBJ2-7; D remains ambiguous. CDR3 length: 16 residues. With 4 bases removed from V and 3 bases from J, the gap between germline ends came to 19 bases. Germline CDR1 is LNHDA and CDR2 is SQIVND (reference sequence).

The chain employs TRBV4-1 and TRBJ2-7, with 9 bases that match TRBD1. The ends lost 5 bases at V and 4 bases at J; junction bases unmatched: 9. This CDR3 is 15 amino acids long. Germline lookup yields CDR1 MGHRA and CDR2 YSYEKL. CDR3 DNA sequence: TGCGCCAGCAGCAACAGGGGGCTGGGGGATTACGAGCAGTACTTC. As protein: CASSNRGLGDYEQYF.

This clone is a singleton in its sample. The chain couples TRBV19 to TRBJ1-1; D possibly corresponds to TRBD1 (6 bases). Trimming removed 9 bases at V and 0 bases at J, with 17 bases between. CDR3 length: 15 amino acids. The germline gives CDR1 LNHDA, CDR2 SQIVND (reference sequence). The CDR3 reads CARTAEGEMNTEAFF. In nucleotides, the CDR3 is TGTGCCAGGACCGCGGAGGGGGAGATGAACACTGAAGCTTTCTTT. Using reference TRBV19 and TRBJ1-1 for the parts outside the CDR3, the full variable domain is DGGITQSPKYLFRKEGQNVTLSCEQNLNHDAMYWYRQDPGQGLRLIYYSQIVNDFQKGDIAEGYSVSREKKESFPLTVTSAQKNPTAFYLCARTAEGEMNTEAFFGQGTRLTVV.

This clone was observed a handful of times. The chain employs TRBV4-3 and TRBJ2-7; 9 bases are a match to TRBD1. In germline, CDR1 is LGHNA, CDR2 YSLEER. V shed 0 bases and J 3 bases; nucleotides not matched to a gene: 6. CDR3 length equals 16 residues. The CDR3 protein is CASSQDIPDRGYEQYF. The CDR3 DNA reads as TGCGCCAGCAGCCAAGATATCCCGGACAGGGGCTACGAGCAGTACTTC.

The chain joins TRBV6-5 to TRBJ2-2; D is unclear. Trimming stripped 4 bases from V and 4 bases from J, with 16 bases between. Germline V gene lookup returns CDR1 MNHEY and CDR2 SVGAGI. The CDR3 runs 16 residues. CDR3 loop: CASSSTPGRSTGELFF. DNA of the CDR3: TGTGCCAGCAGTTCTACACCGGGCAGGTCCACCGGGGAGCTGTTTTTT.

V is TRBV7-9 and J is TRBJ1-5; D is unresolved. CDR1 is SEHNR and CDR2 is FQNEAQ in the germline V gene (reference sequence). V dropped 4 bases and J dropped 6 bases, with 7 bases sitting between them. The CDR3 has 12 residues. The CDR3 region is CASSYDTQPQHF. The CDR3 nucleotides are TGTGCCAGCAGCTATGACACTCAGCCCCAGCATTTT. The full variable domain, its missing parts supplied by reference TRBV7-9 and TRBJ1-5, is DTGVSQNPRHKITKRGQNVTFRCDPISEHNRLYWYRQTLGQGPEFLTYFQNEAQLEKSRLLSDRFSAERPKGSFSTLEIQRTEQGDSAMYLCASSYDTQPQHFGDGTRLSIL.

This clone was observed a single time. The genes are TRBV18 and TRBJ1-2; D not resolved. The germline V and J ends were trimmed by 3 bases and 5 bases, with 7 bases remaining between them. CDR1 KGHSH and CDR2 LQKENI come from the germline V gene. There are 12 residues in the CDR3. The DNA of the CDR3 is TGTGCCAGCTCACCCGACGGGTATGGCTACACCTTC. Its translation: CASSPDGYGYTF.

This clone has only one observation. The V and J genes are TRBV15 and TRBJ2-7, with D perhaps being TRBD1 or TRBD2 (5 bases each). The CDR3 is made up of 19 amino acids. Trimming took off 4 bases at V and 1 base at J, with 26 bases between the two ends. The germline gives CDR1 LNHNV, CDR2 YYDKDF (reference sequence). The CDR3 protein is CATSTGDWTAGAGSYEQYF. DNA for the CDR3: TGTGCCACCAGCACTGGGGATTGGACTGCTGGGGCCGGATCCTACGAGCAGTACTTC.